This TCR beta chain comes out of a study of sequential checkpoint blockade in melanoma. Stated treatment: randomized to nivolumab then ipilimumab (arm A) or the reverse (arm B). Method: immunoSEQ multiplex PCR; TCRdb's copy keeps in-frame clones and lacks some. The repertoire consists of about 13,000 clones, with about four fifths occurring once and the leading ten covering 25% to 30%. Germline CDR1 is MNHNS and CDR2 is SASEGT. The CDR3 loop spans 16 amino acids. V was clipped by 3 bases and J by 0 bases, with 15 bases between them. The source material was CD8+ T cells sorted from blood (inferred from file names), sampled from a patient given nivolumab and ipilimumab in sequence. The V and J genes are TRBV6-1 and TRBJ2-7, with D possibly being TRBD1 (6 bases). This receptor was taken from a human donor with melanoma. CDR3: CASSDPGHLFSYEQYF. The CDR3 nucleotides read TGTGCCAGCAGTGACCCGGGACACCTCTTCTCCTACGAGCAGTACTTC.